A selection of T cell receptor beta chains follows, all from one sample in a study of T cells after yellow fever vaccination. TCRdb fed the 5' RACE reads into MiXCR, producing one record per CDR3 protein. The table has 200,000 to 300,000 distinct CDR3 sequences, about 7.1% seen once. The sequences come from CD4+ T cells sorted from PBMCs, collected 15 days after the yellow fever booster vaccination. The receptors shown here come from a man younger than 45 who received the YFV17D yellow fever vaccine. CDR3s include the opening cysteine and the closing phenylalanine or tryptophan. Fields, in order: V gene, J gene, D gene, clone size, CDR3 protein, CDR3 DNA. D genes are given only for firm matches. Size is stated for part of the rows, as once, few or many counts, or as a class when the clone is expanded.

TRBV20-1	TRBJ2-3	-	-	CSADNAVKSTDTQYF	TGCAGTGCTGACAACGCGGTGAAGAGCACAGATACGCAGTATTTT
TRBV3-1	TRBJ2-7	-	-	CASSPANRDEGQYF	TGTGCCAGCAGCCCTGCTAACAGGGACGAGGGGCAGTACTTC
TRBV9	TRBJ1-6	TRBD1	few	CASSVVDRGLSPLHF	TGTGCCAGCAGCGTAGTTGACAGGGGGCTTTCACCCCTCCACTTT
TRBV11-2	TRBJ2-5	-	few	CASSLVGQGLIKTQYF	TGTGCCAGCAGCTTAGTGGGCCAGGGACTCATAAAGACCCAGTACTTC
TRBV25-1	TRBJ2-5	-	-	CASSVPGPRKETQYF	TGTGCCAGCAGTGTGCCGGGACCGAGAAAAGAGACCCAGTACTTC
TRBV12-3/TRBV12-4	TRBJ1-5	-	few	CASSLGPANQPQHF	TGTGCCAGCAGCCTCGGACCCGCCAATCAGCCCCAGCATTTT
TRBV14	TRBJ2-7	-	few	CASSQTGRGSYEQYF	TGTGCCAGCAGCCAGACCGGGCGAGGTTCCTACGAGCAGTACTTC
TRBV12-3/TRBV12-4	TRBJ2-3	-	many	CASTLGARGTDTQYF	TGTGCCAGCACCCTCGGCGCCCGAGGCACAGATACGCAGTATTTT
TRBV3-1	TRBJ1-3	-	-	CASSSSRGNTIYF	TGTGCCAGCAGTTCCTCCCGGGGGAACACCATATATTTT
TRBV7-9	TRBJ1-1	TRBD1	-	CASRPGQGADTEAFF	TGTGCCAGCAGACCGGGACAGGGGGCTGACACTGAAGCTTTCTTT
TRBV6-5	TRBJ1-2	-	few	CASHVGTDFGGYTF	TGTGCCAGCCACGTCGGGACGGATTTCGGAGGCTACACCTTC
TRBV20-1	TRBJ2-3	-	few	CSARESVGSTDTQYF	TGCAGTGCTAGAGAGAGTGTCGGGAGCACAGATACGCAGTATTTT
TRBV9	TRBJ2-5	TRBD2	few	CASSPPAGGGETQYF	TGTGCCAGCAGCCCCCCAGCGGGAGGTGGGGAGACCCAGTACTTC
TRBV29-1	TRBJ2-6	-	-	CSALDGSSGANVLTF	TGCAGCGCATTGGACGGAAGCTCTGGGGCCAACGTCCTGACTTTC
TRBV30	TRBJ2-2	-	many	CAWSGQNTGELFF	TGTGCCTGGAGTGGACAGAACACCGGGGAGCTGTTTTTT
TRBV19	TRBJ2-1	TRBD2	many	CASSTSGHSSYNEQFF	TGTGCCAGTAGTACTAGCGGGCATAGCTCCTACAATGAGCAGTTCTTC
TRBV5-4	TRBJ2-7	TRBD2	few	CASSLTSGTNYEQYF	TGTGCCAGCAGCCTGACTAGCGGGACGAACTACGAGCAGTACTTC
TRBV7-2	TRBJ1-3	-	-	CASSLVGPVSGNTIYF	TGTGCCAGCAGCTTAGTGGGGCCGGTATCTGGAAACACCATATATTTT
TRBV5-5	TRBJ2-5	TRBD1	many	CASSILGGPQETQYF	TGTGCCAGCAGCATCCTAGGGGGCCCACAAGAGACCCAGTACTTC
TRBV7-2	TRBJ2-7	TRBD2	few	CASSFLDSGRGYYEQYF	TGTGCCAGCAGCTTTCTCGATAGCGGGAGAGGCTACTACGAGCAGTACTTC
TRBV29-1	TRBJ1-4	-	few	CSVSTGREEKLFF	TGCAGCGTGTCTACAGGGAGGGAGGAAAAACTGTTTTTT
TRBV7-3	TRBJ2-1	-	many	CASSLINSLSYNEQFF	TGTGCCAGCAGCTTAATCAACAGTTTGTCGTACAATGAGCAGTTCTTC
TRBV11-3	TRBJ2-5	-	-	CASSPSRGDETQYF	TGTGCCAGCAGCCCCTCTCGGGGTGACGAGACCCAGTACTTC
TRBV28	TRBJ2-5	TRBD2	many	CASRTSGAAETQYF	TGTGCCAGCAGAACTAGCGGAGCGGCGGAGACCCAGTACTTC
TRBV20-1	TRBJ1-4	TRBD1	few	CSVPGGQSNEKLFF	TGCAGTGTCCCTGGGGGACAGTCTAATGAAAAACTGTTTTTT
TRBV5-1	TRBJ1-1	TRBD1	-	CASSSSGGSSTEAFF	TGCGCCAGCAGTTCTTCAGGGGGCTCAAGCACTGAAGCTTTCTTT
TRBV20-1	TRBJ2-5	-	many	CSASTSTRETQYF	TGCAGTGCTAGCACCTCCACCAGAGAGACCCAGTACTTC
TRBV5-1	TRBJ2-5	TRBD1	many	CASSLGGSETQYF	TGCGCCAGCAGCTTAGGGGGCTCAGAGACCCAGTACTTC
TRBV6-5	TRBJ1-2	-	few	CASIPGGGAYGYTF	TGTGCCAGCATCCCGGGGGGGGGCGCGTATGGCTACACCTTC
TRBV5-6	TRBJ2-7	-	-	CASSRGLGCSYEQYF	TGTGCCAGCAGCCGCGGGCTCGGCTGCTCCTACGAGCAGTACTTC
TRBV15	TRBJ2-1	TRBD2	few	CATSRGTGGVLVNEQFF	TGTGCCACCAGTCGAGGGACGGGGGGAGTATTAGTAAATGAGCAGTTCTTC
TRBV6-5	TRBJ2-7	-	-	CASSYGRPGKGEQYF	TGTGCCAGCAGTTACGGGCGCCCGGGGAAAGGCGAGCAGTACTTC
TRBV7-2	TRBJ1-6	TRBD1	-	CASSLGDSVSYNSPLHF	TGTGCCAGCAGCTTAGGGGACAGCGTCTCCTATAATTCACCCCTCCACTTT
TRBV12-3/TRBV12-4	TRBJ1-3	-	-	CASSFEGSGNTIYF	TGTGCCAGCAGTTTTGAGGGCTCTGGAAACACCATATATTTT
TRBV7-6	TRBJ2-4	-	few	CASSLSPSLNIQYF	TGTGCCAGCAGCTTATCCCCCTCCTTAAACATTCAGTACTTC
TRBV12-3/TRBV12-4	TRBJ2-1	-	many	CASRLSSEQFF	TGTGCCAGCCGCCTGTCCTCTGAGCAGTTCTTC
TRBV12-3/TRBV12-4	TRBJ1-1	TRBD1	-	CASTSLGTGLTEAFF	TGTGCCAGCACCAGCCTCGGGACAGGGCTAACTGAAGCTTTCTTT
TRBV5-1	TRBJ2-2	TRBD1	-	CASSKVGQGTGELFF	TGCGCCAGCTCGAAGGTGGGACAGGGGACCGGGGAGCTGTTTTTT
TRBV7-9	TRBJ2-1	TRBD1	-	CASSLALGRTGEQFF	TGTGCCAGCAGCTTAGCGCTAGGAAGGACAGGGGAGCAGTTCTTC
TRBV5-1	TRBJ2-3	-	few	CASSLGDYTDTQYF	TGCGCCAGCAGCTTGGGAGACTACACAGATACGCAGTATTTT
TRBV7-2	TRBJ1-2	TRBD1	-	CASSSDRGEGYTF	TGTGCCAGCAGCTCGGACAGGGGAGAGGGCTACACCTTC
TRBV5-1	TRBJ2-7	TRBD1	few	CASSLGGQVSPGEQYF	TGCGCCAGCAGCTTGGGAGGACAGGTATCTCCTGGCGAGCAGTACTTC
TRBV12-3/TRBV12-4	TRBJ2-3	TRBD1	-	CASSNPGQSSTDTQYF	TGTGCCAGCAGCAACCCGGGACAGTCTAGCACAGATACGCAGTATTTT
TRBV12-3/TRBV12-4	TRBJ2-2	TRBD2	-	CASRTSGSGTGELFF	TGTGCCAGCAGGACTAGCGGGAGCGGGACCGGGGAGCTGTTTTTT
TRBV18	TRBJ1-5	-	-	CASSPPTEKRPQHF	TGTGCCAGCTCACCACCGACGGAGAAGCGGCCCCAGCATTTT
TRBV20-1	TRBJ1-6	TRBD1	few	CSARARTGLNSPLHF	TGCAGTGCTAGAGCAAGGACAGGGTTGAATTCACCCCTCCACTTT
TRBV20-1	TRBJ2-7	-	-	CSASPRTYEQYF	TGCAGTGCTTCCCCGAGGACCTACGAGCAGTACTTC
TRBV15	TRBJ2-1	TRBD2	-	CATRTSGRHEQFF	TGTGCCACGAGGACTAGCGGGAGACATGAGCAGTTCTTC
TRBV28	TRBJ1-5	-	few	CASSFRKTGHQPQHF	TGTGCCAGCAGTTTTAGAAAAACGGGTCACCAGCCCCAGCATTTT
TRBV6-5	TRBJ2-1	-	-	CASSYRGEKYNEQFF	TGTGCCAGCAGTTACAGGGGCGAGAAGTACAATGAGCAGTTCTTC
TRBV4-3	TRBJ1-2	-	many	CASSRETANYGYTF	TGCGCCAGCAGCCGGGAGACAGCTAACTATGGCTACACCTTC
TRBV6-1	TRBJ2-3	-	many	CASSERQGTDTQYF	TGTGCCAGCAGTGAACGGCAGGGGACAGATACGCAGTATTTT